The 19 T cell receptor beta chains below were found in one sample sequenced in a study of T cells in Graves' hyperthyroidism and ophthalmopathy. Amplified TCR beta CDR3 regions came from RNA transcripts. A first-round RT-PCR of the TCR CDR3 used the HTBI primer set. TCRdb used MiXCR to reprocess the multiplex PCR reads, holding one entry per CDR3 protein. The sample yields 450,000 to 700,000 distinct CDR3 sequences, roughly 50% seen once. Sample: peripheral blood or thyroid tissue (not recorded which). These receptors were collected from a woman between 18 and 29 years old with Graves' hyperthyroidism.

The genes are TRBV7-4 and TRBJ2-7; TRBD2 agrees at 8 bases. The germline V gene encodes CDR1 SGHVT and CDR2 SQSDAQ. This CDR3 region has 13 residues. CDR3 nucleotide sequence: TGTGGTGTTTTCTCAAGCGGGAGCTACGAGCAGTACTTC. It translates to CGVFSSGSYEQYF. The full variable domain, its missing parts supplied by reference TRBV7-4 and TRBJ2-7, is GAGVSQSPRYKVAKRGRDVALRCDSISGHVTLYWYRQTLGQGSEVLTYSQSDAQRDKSGRPSGRFSAERPERSVSTLKIQRTEQGDSAVYLCGVFSSGSYEQYFGPGTRLTVT.

This chain joins TRBV7-3 and TRBJ2-3; D may be TRBD2 (6 bases). The V gene lost 4 bases and the J gene lost 8 bases, with 22 bases spanning the gap. The CDR3 runs to 16 residues. Germline values: CDR1 SGHTA, CDR2 FQGTGA. The CDR3 protein is CASSSQGGDSWGTQYF. The CDR3 coding sequence is TGTGCCAGCAGCTCCCAAGGTGGGGACTCATGGGGTACGCAGTATTTT.

Concerning this clonotype itself: At one boundary the junction diverges from the germline segment, which might be a read error. V is TRBV10-3 and J is TRBJ1-5, with no clear D. This CDR3 contains 14 residues. Germline assignment: CDR1 ENHRY and CDR2 SYGVKD. This chain's CDR3 is CASSELERDQPQDF. The CDR3 coding sequence is TGTGCCAGCAGTGAGTTGGAAAGGGATCAGCCCCAGGATTTT.

This clonotype was observed at least ten times. The chain combines TRBV7-9 with TRBJ2-2; 8 nucleotides line up with TRBD2. CDR1 SEHNR and CDR2 FQNEAQ come from the germline V gene (reference sequence). V gave up 2 bases and J gave up 1 base; unmatched junction bases: 6. CDR3 size: 17 residues. CDR3 sequence: CASSLRWLAGNTGELFF. As DNA, the CDR3 is TGTGCCAGCAGCTTAAGGTGGCTAGCGGGGAACACCGGGGAGCTGTTTTTT.

The genes are TRBV7-9 and TRBJ2-7; TRBD1 is a possible D gene (6 bases). This CDR3 has 12 residues. Germline-derived CDR1 and CDR2 are SEHNR and FQNEAQ (reference sequence). Trimming shortened V by 11 bases and J by 4 bases, and 15 bases separated the two germline ends. This CDR3 is CAARPGEYEQYF. CDR3 bases: TGTGCCGCCCGGCCAGGGGAGTACGAGCAGTACTTC.

The chain couples TRBV6-5 to TRBJ1-4; D not resolved. V dropped 2 bases and J dropped 8 bases, with 12 bases sitting between them. This CDR3 region has 14 residues. Per germline, CDR1 MNHEY and CDR2 SVGAGI. The chain's CDR3 is CASSYGVRFEKLFF. CDR3 nucleotides: TGTGCCAGCAGTTACGGGGTTAGGTTCGAAAAACTGTTTTTT.

The count of this clonotype is one. A much larger clonotype is one base distant, so this may be a read error. Because the CDR3 is missing its conserved closing phenylalanine or tryptophan, this is likely a read error. V usage is TRBV5-1 and J usage is TRBJ2-5, with 8 bases aligning to TRBD2. V lost 3 bases, J lost 0 bases, and 4 bases stayed unmatched. The CDR3 contains 15 residues. Germline values: CDR1 SGHRS, CDR2 YFSETQ. CDR3: CASSWVAGHQETQYS. As DNA, the CDR3 is TGCGCCAGCAGCTGGGTAGCGGGACACCAAGAGACCCAGTACTCC.

V is TRBV9 and J is TRBJ2-7; TRBD2 agrees at 12 bases. Germline V gene lookup returns CDR1 SGDLS and CDR2 YYNGEE. The V segment lost 2 bases and the J segment 4 bases; nucleotides outside the gene matches: 10. The CDR3 has 17 residues. CDR3 loop: CASSVEGQTSGSYEQYF. The CDR3 DNA is TGTGCCAGCAGCGTTGAGGGACAGACTAGCGGGAGTTACGAGCAGTACTTC.

This clonotype was detected ten times or more. V and J are TRBV10-3 and TRBJ1-1; possibly TRBD1 for D (6 bases). The V end lost 9 bases, the J end lost 1 base, and 12 bases lay between the germline ends. Germline V gene sequence: CDR1 ENHRY, CDR2 SYGVKD. CDR3 length equals 13 residues. The CDR3 region has the DNA TGTGCCATACGCGAGACAGGGAACACTGAAGCTTTCTTT. Its protein is CAIRETGNTEAFF.

The rearrangement uses TRBV7-9 and TRBJ2-5; 11 positions agree with TRBD2. Germline loops: CDR1 SEHNR, CDR2 FQNEAQ (reference sequence). The CDR3 is made up of 14 amino acids. Trimming took 7 bases from V and 2 from J; bases not matched to a gene: 3. CDR3 sequence reads: CASTTSGSQETQYF. CDR3 coding DNA: TGTGCCAGCACCACTAGCGGGAGTCAAGAGACCCAGTACTTC.

On this clonotype itself: The missing conserved phenylalanine or tryptophan at the end of this CDR3 makes a read error likely. The chain combines TRBV20-1 with TRBJ1-2; D is ambiguous. Trimming left V 3 bases short and J 5 bases short, with 16 bases between. This CDR3 comprises 14 residues. Germline V CDR1 and CDR2: DFQATT, SNEGSKA (reference sequence). The CDR3: CSASGPLERYGYTL. In DNA form, the CDR3 reads TGCAGTGCTAGCGGGCCTCTGGAAAGGTATGGCTACACCCTC.

This clonotype was found many times. V usage is TRBV29-1 and J usage is TRBJ1-1; D might be TRBD1 (5 bases). This CDR3 is built from 13 residues. Per the germline V gene, CDR1 is SQVTM and CDR2 is ANQGSEA. V dropped 3 bases and J dropped 1 base, with 9 bases sitting between them. CDR3 protein: CSVDGGQNTEAFF. The CDR3 DNA reads as TGCAGCGTTGATGGTGGACAGAACACTGAAGCTTTCTTT.

This clonotype was seen repeatedly, ten times or more. J is TRBJ1-2 and V is TRBV7-8; D gene ambiguous. This CDR3 region has 12 residues. V was pared by 2 bases and J by 7 bases, with 8 bases between. Germline V gene data show CDR1 as SGHVS and CDR2 as FQNEAQ. The CDR3 DNA sequence: TGTGCCAGCAGCTTAATGGGGTTTGGCTACACCTTC. This translates into CASSLMGFGYTF.

Comment on this clonotype: This CDR3 is missing its conserved last phenylalanine or tryptophan, likely due to a read error. The V and J genes are TRBV11-1 and TRBJ1-6; 8 nucleotides agree with TRBD1. Germline loops: CDR1 SGHAT, CDR2 FQDESV (reference sequence). The CDR3 runs to 15 residues. The chain's CDR3 is CASSQIGQGYSPLHL. CDR3 in DNA: TGCGCCAGCAGCCAAATCGGACAGGGCTACTCACCCCTCCACCTT.

This clonotype was seen repeatedly, ten times or more. The chain couples TRBV20-1 to TRBJ1-4, with no clear D. The CDR3 extends over 14 amino acids. V was shortened by 5 bases and J by 8 bases, with 18 bases between the two germline ends. The germline V gene has CDR1 DFQATT and CDR2 SNEGSKA (reference sequence). The CDR3 DNA sequence: TGCAGTGCTCCGACGGGCCCGAGCCGGGAAAAACTGTTTTTT. This sequence encodes CSAPTGPSREKLFF.

Many counts were recorded for this clonotype. This chain joins TRBV24-1 and TRBJ2-3; 7 positions match TRBD2. CDR1 and CDR2 from the germline V gene are KGHDR and SFDVKD. The CDR3 runs 15 residues. With V trimmed by 9 bases and J by 2 bases, 10 bases remained unmatched. The DNA of the CDR3 is TGTGCCACCTTTCTAGCGGCTAGAATCACAGATACGCAGTATTTT. This codes for CATFLAARITDTQYF.

The chain employs TRBV14 and TRBJ1-2; TRBD1 might be the D (5 bases). The CDR3 has 15 amino acids. Germline CDR1 and CDR2: SGHDN and FVKESK. V was clipped by 3 bases and J by 5 bases, with 16 bases between them. The CDR3 loop reads CASSQRGWTDYGYTF. CDR3 DNA sequence: TGTGCCAGCAGCCAGCGGGGGTGGACGGATTATGGCTACACCTTC.

This clonotype was counted at least ten times. This chain links TRBV25-1 with TRBJ1-1; no clear D gene. Per the germline V gene, CDR1 is MGHDK and CDR2 is SYGVNS. Trimming stripped 1 base from V and 0 bases from J, with 12 bases between. CDR3 length: 16 amino acids. The CDR3, as DNA: TGTGCCAGCAGTGAATTGGACGTACAGATGAACACTGAAGCTTTCTTT. Protein sequence: CASSELDVQMNTEAFF.

This clonotype was picked up many times. This sequence joins TRBV7-9 and TRBJ2-5; either TRBD1 or TRBD2 may supply D (6 bases each). V was shortened by 2 bases and J by 5 bases, with 12 bases between the two germline ends. CDR3 length: 14 amino acids. Germline lookup yields CDR1 SEHNR and CDR2 FQNEAQ (reference sequence). The DNA for the CDR3 is TGTGCCAGCAGCTTATGGGGGGCAGGCGAGACCCAGTACTTC. This translates into CASSLWGAGETQYF.